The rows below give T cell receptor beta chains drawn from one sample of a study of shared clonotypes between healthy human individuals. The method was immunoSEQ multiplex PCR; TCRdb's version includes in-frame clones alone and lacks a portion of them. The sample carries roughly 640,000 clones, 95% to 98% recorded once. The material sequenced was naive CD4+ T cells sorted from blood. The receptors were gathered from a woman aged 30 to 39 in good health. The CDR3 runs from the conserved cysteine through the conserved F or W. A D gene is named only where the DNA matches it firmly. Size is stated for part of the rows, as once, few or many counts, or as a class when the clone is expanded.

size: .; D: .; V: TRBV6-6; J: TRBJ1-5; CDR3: CASRASEGNQPQHF; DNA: TGTGCCAGCAGGGCCTCCGAGGGCAATCAGCCCCAGCATTTT
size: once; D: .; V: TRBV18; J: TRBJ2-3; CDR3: CASSPFRGGPDTQYF; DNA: TGTGCCAGCTCACCTTTCAGGGGAGGCCCAGATACGCAGTATTTT
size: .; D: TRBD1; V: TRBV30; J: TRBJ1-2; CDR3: CAWSYGQGVGYGYTF; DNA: TGTGCCTGGAGCTATGGACAGGGCGTGGGCTATGGCTACACCTTC
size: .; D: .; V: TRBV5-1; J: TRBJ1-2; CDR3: CASSLYETNYGYTF; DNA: TGCGCCAGCAGCCTCTACGAGACAAACTATGGCTACACCTTC
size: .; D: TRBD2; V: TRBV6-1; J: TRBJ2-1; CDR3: CASSKGLAGGIHNEQFF; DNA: TGTGCCAGCAGTAAAGGACTAGCGGGAGGGATCCACAATGAGCAGTTCTTC
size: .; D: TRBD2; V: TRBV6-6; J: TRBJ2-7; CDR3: CASSYSSGGSSYEQYF; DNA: TGTGCCAGCAGTTACTCTAGCGGGGGGTCTTCCTACGAGCAGTACTTC
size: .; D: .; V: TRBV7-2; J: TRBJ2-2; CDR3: CASSLRTAGTGELFF; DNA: TGTGCCAGCAGCCTAAGGACAGCCGGCACCGGGGAGCTGTTTTTT
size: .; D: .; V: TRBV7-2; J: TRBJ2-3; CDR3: CASSFLGQESEQYF; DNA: TGTGCCAGCAGCTTTTTAGGGCAGGAGTCGGAGCAGTATTTT
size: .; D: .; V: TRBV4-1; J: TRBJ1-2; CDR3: CASSQGRVANYGYTF; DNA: TGCGCCAGCAGCCAAGGGAGGGTAGCTAACTATGGCTACACCTTC
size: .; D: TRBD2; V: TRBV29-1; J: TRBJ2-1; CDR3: CSVDVVKRENEQFF; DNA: TGCAGCGTTGATGTGGTGAAGCGGGAGAATGAGCAGTTCTTC
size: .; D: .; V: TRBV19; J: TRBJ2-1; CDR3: CASSARLGGGYNEQFF; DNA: TGTGCCAGTAGTGCGAGACTAGGGGGTGGATACAATGAGCAGTTCTTC
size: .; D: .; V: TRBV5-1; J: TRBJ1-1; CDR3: CASSSEGGTEAFF; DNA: TGCGCCAGCAGCTCAGAGGGGGGGACTGAAGCTTTCTTT
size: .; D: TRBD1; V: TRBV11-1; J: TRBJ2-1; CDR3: CASSTGQGAVEQFF; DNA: TGTGCCAGCAGCACTGGACAGGGGGCAGTTGAGCAGTTCTTC
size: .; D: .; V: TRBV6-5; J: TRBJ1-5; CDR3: CASSYSRTPNQPQHF; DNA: TGTGCCAGCAGTTACTCCCGGACACCAAATCAGCCCCAGCATTTT
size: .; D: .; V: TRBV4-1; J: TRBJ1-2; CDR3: CASSPLPGQSHGYTF; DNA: TGCGCCAGCAGCCCCCTTCCAGGGCAATCCCATGGCTACACCTTC
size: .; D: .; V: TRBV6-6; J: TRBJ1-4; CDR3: CASSYKGWGNEKLFF; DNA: TGTGCCAGCAGTTACAAGGGGTGGGGGAATGAAAAACTGTTTTTT
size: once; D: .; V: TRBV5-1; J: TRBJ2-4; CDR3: CASSLAPEVAKNIQYF; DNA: TGCGCCAGCAGCTTGGCTCCTGAGGTAGCCAAAAACATTCAGTACTTC
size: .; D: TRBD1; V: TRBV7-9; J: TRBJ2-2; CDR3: CASSSGQGKNTGELFF; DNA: TGTGCCAGCAGCTCTGGACAGGGGAAAAACACCGGGGAGCTGTTTTTT
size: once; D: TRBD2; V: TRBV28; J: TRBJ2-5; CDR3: CASSPKSGIQETQYF; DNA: TGTGCCAGCAGCCCTAAAAGCGGGATCCAAGAGACCCAGTACTTC